This T cell receptor (beta chain) was identified in a study of siplizumab effects on memory and regulatory T cells. Approximately 100,000 TCR templates per sample were sequenced. Method: immunoSEQ multiplex PCR; TCRdb's copy keeps in-frame clones and lacks some. The sample contains some 100,000 clones, about 91% of which appear only once. The CDR3 consists of 14 residues. V shed 6 bases and J shed 6 bases, with 17 bases lying between them. CDR1 and CDR2 from the germline V gene are SGHNT and YYREEE (reference sequence). Worth noting for this clone: Its antigen is currently unknown.

General study points: Alloreactive sequences tracing back to unstimulated CD4+ memory cells fell significantly with siplizumab. Naive versus memory phenotype went unassigned for roughly 80-96% of proliferating CD4+ or CD8+ clones. Naive T cells, seemingly more diverse than memory cells, seemed major alloresponse contributors.

The V and J genes are TRBV5-4 and TRBJ2-3; D unclear. What was sequenced was Tregs sorted from blood. The TCR originated in a human donor in good health. The CDR3 spells CASTSVGWSDTQYF. CDR3 DNA sequence: TGTGCCAGCACCTCCGTGGGGTGGTCCGATACGCAGTATTTT.